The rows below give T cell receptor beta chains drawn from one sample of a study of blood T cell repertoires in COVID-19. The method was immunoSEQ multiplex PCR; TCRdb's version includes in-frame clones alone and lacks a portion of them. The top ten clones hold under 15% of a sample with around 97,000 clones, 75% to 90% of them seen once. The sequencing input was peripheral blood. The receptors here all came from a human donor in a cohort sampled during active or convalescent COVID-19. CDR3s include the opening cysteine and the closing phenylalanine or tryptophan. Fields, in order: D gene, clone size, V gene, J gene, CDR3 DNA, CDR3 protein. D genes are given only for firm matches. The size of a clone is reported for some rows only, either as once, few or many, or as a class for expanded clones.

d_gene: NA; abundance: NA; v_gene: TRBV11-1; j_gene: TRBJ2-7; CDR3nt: TGTGCCAGCAGCTTCGGTGGGGACTCCTCCTACGAGCAGTACTTC; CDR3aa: CASSFGGDSSYEQYF
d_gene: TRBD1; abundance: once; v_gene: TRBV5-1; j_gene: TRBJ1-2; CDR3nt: TGCGCCAGCAGAAGAACAGGGGGAGGAGACTATGGCTACACCTTC; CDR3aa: CASRRTGGGDYGYTF
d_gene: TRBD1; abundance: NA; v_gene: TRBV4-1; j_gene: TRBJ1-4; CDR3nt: TGCGCCAGCATGGACAGGAGGGGAAAACTGTTTTTT; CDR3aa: CASMDRRGKLFF
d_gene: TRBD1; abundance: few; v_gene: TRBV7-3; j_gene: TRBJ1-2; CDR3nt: TGTGCCAGCACCCCAGGGGGGAACTATGGCTACACCTTC; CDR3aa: CASTPGGNYGYTF
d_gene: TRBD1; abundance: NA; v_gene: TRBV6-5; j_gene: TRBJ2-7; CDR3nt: TGTGCCAGCCTACCCCGGGACAGACGCTACGAGCAGTACTTC; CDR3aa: CASLPRDRRYEQYF
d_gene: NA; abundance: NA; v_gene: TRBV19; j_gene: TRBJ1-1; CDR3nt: TGTGCCAGTAGACCAACTTCAGGGGAAGCTTTCTTT; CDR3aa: CASRPTSGEAFF
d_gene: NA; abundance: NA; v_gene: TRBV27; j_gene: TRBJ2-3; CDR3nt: TGTGCCAGCAGTTCAGCAGGGACAGATACGCAGTATTTT; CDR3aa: CASSSAGTDTQYF
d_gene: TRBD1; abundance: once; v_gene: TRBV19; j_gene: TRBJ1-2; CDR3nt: TGTGCCAGTAGGCGACAGGGTCGCCCTGGCTACACCTTC; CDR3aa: CASRRQGRPGYTF
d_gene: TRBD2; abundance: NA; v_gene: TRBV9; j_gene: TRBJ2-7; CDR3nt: TGTGCCAGCAGCGCTGATGTGAGCGGGGTCTACGAGCAGTACTTC; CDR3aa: CASSADVSGVYEQYF
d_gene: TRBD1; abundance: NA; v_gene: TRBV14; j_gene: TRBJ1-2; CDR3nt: TGTGCCAGCAGCCTCAGGACAGGGGCCTATGGCTACACCTTC; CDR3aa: CASSLRTGAYGYTF